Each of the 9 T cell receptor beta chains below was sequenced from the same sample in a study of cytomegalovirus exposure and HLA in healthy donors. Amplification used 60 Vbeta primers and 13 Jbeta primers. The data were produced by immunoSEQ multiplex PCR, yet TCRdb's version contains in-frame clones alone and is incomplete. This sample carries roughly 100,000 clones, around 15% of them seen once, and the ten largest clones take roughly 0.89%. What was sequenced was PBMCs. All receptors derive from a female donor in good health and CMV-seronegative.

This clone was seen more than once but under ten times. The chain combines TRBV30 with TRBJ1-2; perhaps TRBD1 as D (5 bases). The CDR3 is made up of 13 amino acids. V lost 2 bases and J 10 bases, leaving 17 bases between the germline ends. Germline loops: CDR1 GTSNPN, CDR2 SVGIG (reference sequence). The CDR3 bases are TGTGCCTGGAGTTTTGGTGGGCAGGGCCCCTACACCTTC. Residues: CAWSFGGQGPYTF.

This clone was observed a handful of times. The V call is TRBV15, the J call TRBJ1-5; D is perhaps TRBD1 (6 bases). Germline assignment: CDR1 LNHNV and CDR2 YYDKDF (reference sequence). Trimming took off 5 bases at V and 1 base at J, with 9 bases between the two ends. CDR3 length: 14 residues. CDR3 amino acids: CATSEGVSNQPQHF. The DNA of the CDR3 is TGTGCCACCAGCGAGGGGGTCAGCAATCAGCCCCAGCATTTT. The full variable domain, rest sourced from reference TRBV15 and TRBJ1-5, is DAMVIQNPRYQVTQFGKPVTLSCSQTLNHNVMYWYQQKSSQAPKLLFHYYDKDFNNEADTPDNFQSRRPNTSFCFLDIRSPGLGDTAMYLCATSEGVSNQPQHFGDGTRLSIL.

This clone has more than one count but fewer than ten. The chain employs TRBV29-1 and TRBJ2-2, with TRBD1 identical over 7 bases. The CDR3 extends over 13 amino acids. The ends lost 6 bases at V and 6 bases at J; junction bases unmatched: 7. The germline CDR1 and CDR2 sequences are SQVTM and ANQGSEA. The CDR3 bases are TGCAGCGTCCAGGACAGGTTCTCCGGGGAGCTGTTTTTT. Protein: CSVQDRFSGELFF.

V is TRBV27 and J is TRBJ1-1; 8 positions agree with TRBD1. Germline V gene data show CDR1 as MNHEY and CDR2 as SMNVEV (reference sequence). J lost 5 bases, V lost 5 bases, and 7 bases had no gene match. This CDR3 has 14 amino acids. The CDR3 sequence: CASSPDRAGTEAFF. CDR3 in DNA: TGTGCCAGCAGTCCGGACAGGGCTGGGACTGAAGCTTTCTTT.

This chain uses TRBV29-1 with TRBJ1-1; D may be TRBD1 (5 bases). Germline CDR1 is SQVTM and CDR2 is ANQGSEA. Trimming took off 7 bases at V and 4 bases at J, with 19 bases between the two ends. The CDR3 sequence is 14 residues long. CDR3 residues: CSASVGLRATEAFF. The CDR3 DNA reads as TGCAGCGCCTCAGTGGGACTCCGGGCCACTGAAGCTTTCTTT.

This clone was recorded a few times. CDR3 coding DNA: TGTGCCAGCAGTCCATCCACCGGTGAAAATGAAAAACTGTTTTTT. Translation: CASSPSTGENEKLFF. V usage is TRBV28 and J usage is TRBJ1-4; D gene ambiguous. This CDR3 contains 15 residues. Germline loops: CDR1 MDHEN, CDR2 SYDVKM. The V end lost 5 bases, the J end lost 5 bases, and 15 bases lay between the germline ends.

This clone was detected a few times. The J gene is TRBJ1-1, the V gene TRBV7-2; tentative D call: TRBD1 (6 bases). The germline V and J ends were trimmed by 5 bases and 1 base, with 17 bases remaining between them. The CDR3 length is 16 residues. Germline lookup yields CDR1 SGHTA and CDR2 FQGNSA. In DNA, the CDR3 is TGTGCCAGCAGCCCAAGGGGGGGCTCGTGGAACACTGAAGCTTTCTTT. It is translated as CASSPRGGSWNTEAFF.

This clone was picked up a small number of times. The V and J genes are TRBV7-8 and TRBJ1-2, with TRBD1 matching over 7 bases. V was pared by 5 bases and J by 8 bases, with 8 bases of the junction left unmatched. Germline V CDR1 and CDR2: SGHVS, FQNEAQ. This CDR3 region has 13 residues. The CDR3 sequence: CASSLGQSGGYTF. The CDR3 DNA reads TGTGCCAGCAGCCTGGGACAGTCGGGAGGCTACACCTTC.

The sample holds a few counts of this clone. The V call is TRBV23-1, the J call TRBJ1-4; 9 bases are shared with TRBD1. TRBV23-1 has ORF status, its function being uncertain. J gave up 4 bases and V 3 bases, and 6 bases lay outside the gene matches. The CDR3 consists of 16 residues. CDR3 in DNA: TGCGCCAGCAGTCAGGGTTACAGGGGGCGTAATGAAAAACTGTTTTTT. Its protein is CASSQGYRGRNEKLFF.